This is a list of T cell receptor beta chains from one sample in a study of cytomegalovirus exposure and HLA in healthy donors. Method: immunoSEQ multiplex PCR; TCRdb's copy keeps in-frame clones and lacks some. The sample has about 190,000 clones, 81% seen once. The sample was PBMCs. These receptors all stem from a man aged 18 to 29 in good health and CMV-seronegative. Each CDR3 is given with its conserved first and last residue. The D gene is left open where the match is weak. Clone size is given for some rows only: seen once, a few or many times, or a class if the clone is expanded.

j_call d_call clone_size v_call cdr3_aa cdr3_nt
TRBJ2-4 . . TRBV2 CASTTSLAKNIQYF TGTGCCAGCACCACATCTCTAGCCAAAAACATTCAGTACTTC
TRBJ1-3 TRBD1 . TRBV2 CASSGQGVVGNTIYF TGTGCCAGCAGTGGGCAGGGGGTTGTTGGAAACACCATATATTTT
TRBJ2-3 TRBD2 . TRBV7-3 CASSVIAGGSTDTQYF TGTGCCAGCAGCGTAATAGCGGGAGGAAGCACAGATACGCAGTATTTT
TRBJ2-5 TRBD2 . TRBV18 CASFSSGSGTQYF TGTGCCAGCTTTTCTAGCGGGAGCGGGACCCAGTACTTC
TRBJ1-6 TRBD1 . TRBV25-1 CASRPTGANSPLHF TGTGCCAGCAGACCTACAGGGGCCAATTCACCCCTCCACTTT
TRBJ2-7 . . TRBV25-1 CASSYYEQYF TGTGCCAGCAGCTACTACGAGCAGTACTTC
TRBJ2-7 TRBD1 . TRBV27 CATRGQGGSYEQYF TGTGCCACCAGGGGACAGGGCGGATCCTACGAGCAGTACTTC
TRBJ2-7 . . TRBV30 CAWRGASSYEQYF TGTGCCTGGAGGGGGGCGAGCTCCTACGAGCAGTACTTC
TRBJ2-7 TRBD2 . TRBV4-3 CASSQAMAGGTGQYEQYF TGCGCCAGCAGCCAAGCAATGGCGGGAGGGACGGGGCAATACGAGCAGTACTTC
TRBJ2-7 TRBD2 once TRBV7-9 CASSLRDYYEQYF TGTGCCAGCAGCTTGAGGGACTACTACGAGCAGTACTTC
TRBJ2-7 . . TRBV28 CASSSDMSNEQYF TGTGCCAGCAGTTCCGACATGTCCAACGAGCAGTACTTC
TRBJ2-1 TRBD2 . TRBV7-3 CASSQREGVYNEQFF TGTGCCAGCAGCCAGCGGGAGGGCGTCTACAATGAGCAGTTCTTC
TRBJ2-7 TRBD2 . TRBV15 CATSRVLRTSSYEQYF TGTGCCACCAGCAGAGTCTTAAGGACTAGCTCCTACGAGCAGTACTTC